This T cell receptor (beta chain) was identified during a study of T cells in Graves' hyperthyroidism and ophthalmopathy. Study-wide findings and caveats: Expanded thyroid clonotypes (above 0.001) were mostly also found in blood.

It was RNA transcripts that yielded the amplified TCR beta CDR3 regions. RT-PCR in the first round (using the HTBI primer set) targeted the TCR CDR3. TCRdb itself ran the multiplex PCR reads through MiXCR, one entry per CDR3 protein. This table has over 550,000 distinct CDR3 sequences, approximately 15% appearing once. A lack of ophthalmopathy progression within 18 months defined stable Graves' hyperthyroidism. Patients aged 18 to 65 with hyperthyroidism were newly diagnosed, with duration under 2 months. CDR1 is LNHDA and CDR2 is SQIVND in the germline V gene (reference sequence). This CDR3 contains 14 residues. The V segment lost 11 bases and the J segment 7 bases; nucleotides outside the gene matches: 9. In this sample, this clonotype turned up once. Its antigen is unknown.

Material: blood. This clonotype originated in a woman between 18 and 29 years old with Graves' hyperthyroidism. The chain couples TRBV19 to TRBJ2-2; 11 bases are shared with TRBD1. CDR3 bases: TGTGCCTCGAAGGGACAGGGGGTAATCGGGGAGCTGTTTTTT. It specifies CASKGQGVIGELFF.